Below are 22 T cell receptor beta chains sequenced from a single sample in a study of shared clonotypes between healthy human individuals. Measured with immunoSEQ multiplex PCR; TCRdb has only the in-frame clones, and not every one. The top ten hold about 1.7% of the sample, which has some 2.1 million clones, just over 90% seen once. Positive CCR7 selection of CD45RO-negative cells yielded the naive CD8 cells, and terminally differentiated effector memory CD45RA+ cells were excluded. The sample was naive CD8+ T cells from PBMCs. All receptors come from a man aged 18-30 years in good health. Some clones in this sample may be carry-over from other donors' samples.

The chain's CDR3 is CASGTLLSYNEQFF. The DNA of the CDR3 is TGTGCCAGCGGGACCCTTCTCTCCTACAATGAGCAGTTCTTC. This chain links TRBV27 with TRBJ2-1; D may match TRBD1 or TRBD2 (5 bases each). The germline V gene encodes CDR1 MNHEY and CDR2 SMNVEV (reference sequence). Trimming removed 8 bases from V and 0 bases from J, with 11 bases in between. The CDR3 contains 14 residues.

CDR3 region: CASSLLGTSVSYEQYF. CDR3 nucleotide sequence: TGTGCCAGCAGTTTATTGGGGACTAGCGTCTCCTACGAGCAGTACTTC. J is TRBJ2-7 and V is TRBV27; 10 bases agree with TRBD2. Per the germline V gene, CDR1 is MNHEY and CDR2 is SMNVEV (reference sequence). The CDR3 contains 16 residues. V trimming: 1 base; J trimming: 0 bases; junction bases outside the gene matches: 3.

V usage is TRBV6-5 and J usage is TRBJ2-7, with 9 positions matching TRBD2. This CDR3 comprises 14 residues. Germline loops: CDR1 MNHEY, CDR2 SVGAGI. V dropped 6 bases and J dropped 0; count of bases not matched to a gene: 3. The CDR3 DNA sequence: TGTGCCAGCAGGCGGGAGGGGTCCTCCTACGAGCAGTACTTC. It yields the protein CASRREGSSYEQYF.

Regarding this clone: This sample includes further DNA sequences coding for the same CDR3. The rearrangement uses TRBV25-1 and TRBJ2-7; unclear D gene. V was clipped by 3 bases and J by 3 bases, with 3 bases between them. The CDR3 runs 11 residues. Germline V gene sequence: CDR1 MGHDK, CDR2 SYGVNS. The CDR3 DNA is TGTGCCAGCAGTGACCTCTACGAGCAGTACTTC. It encodes CASSDLYEQYF.

This rearrangement joins TRBV5-5 to TRBJ2-1; TRBD1 aligns across 7 bases. V dropped 3 bases and J dropped 0; count of bases not matched to a gene: 0. CDR1 is SGHKS and CDR2 is YYEKEE in the germline V gene (reference sequence). The CDR3 consists of 14 residues. The CDR3 reads CASSSGGSYNEQFF. The CDR3, as DNA: TGTGCCAGCAGCTCAGGGGGCTCCTACAATGAGCAGTTCTTC.

V gene TRBV28 combines with J gene TRBJ2-7, with D possibly being TRBD1 or TRBD2 (5 bases each). Between the trimmed V and J ends, which lost 3 bases and 0 bases, there was a span of 15 bases. CDR1 MDHEN and CDR2 SYDVKM come from the germline V gene. The CDR3 contains 16 residues. As DNA, the CDR3 is TGTGCCAGCAGTTTCGCCCCCAGGGAGTACTCCTACGAGCAGTACTTC. It yields the protein CASSFAPREYSYEQYF.

This sequence joins TRBV13 and TRBJ2-3, with D maybe TRBD1 (6 bases). This CDR3 is 15 amino acids long. Trimming pared 6 bases from V and 0 bases from J, leaving 13 bases between. In germline, CDR1 is PRHDT, CDR2 FYEKMQ (reference sequence). DNA for the CDR3: TGTGCCAGCAGACTAACACAGGGTAGCACAGATACGCAGTATTTT. The encoded protein is CASRLTQGSTDTQYF.

The genes are TRBV30 and TRBJ2-5; no clear D. The ends were cut back, 2 bases at V and 1 base at J, with 11 bases in the middle. In germline, CDR1 is GTSNPN, CDR2 SVGIG (reference sequence). CDR3 size: 14 residues. The DNA of the CDR3 is TGTGCCTGGAGTACAGTTGACACCCAAGAGACCCAGTACTTC. It codes for CAWSTVDTQETQYF.

The chain couples TRBV19 to TRBJ2-7; D call uncertain. The germline V gene encodes CDR1 LNHDA and CDR2 SQIVND (reference sequence). Between the trimmed V and J ends, which lost 4 bases and 0 bases, there was a span of 10 bases. This CDR3 is built from 14 residues. CDR3 coding DNA: TGTGCCAGTAGTACACACCAAAGCTCCTACGAGCAGTACTTC. Protein sequence: CASSTHQSSYEQYF.

This chain links TRBV6-1 with TRBJ1-1; possibly TRBD1 for D (5 bases). The CDR3 runs to 15 residues. The germline V gene encodes CDR1 MNHNS and CDR2 SASEGT. Trimming took 2 bases from V and 3 from J, leaving 13 bases between them. The CDR3 DNA sequence: TGTGCCAGCAGTGAACCCCACCTGGGGGACACTGAAGCTTTCTTT. Amino acids: CASSEPHLGDTEAFF.

To note about this clone: Other nucleotide sequences from this sample produce the same CDR3. This chain joins TRBV27 and TRBJ2-7; 11 bases fit TRBD1. CDR3 length: 14 amino acids. The ends lost 6 bases at V and 3 bases at J; junction bases unmatched: 4. Germline V CDR1 and CDR2: MNHEY, SMNVEV (reference sequence). CDR3 protein: CASSGGTGGYEQYF. The CDR3 DNA reads as TGTGCCAGCAGCGGGGGGACAGGGGGCTACGAGCAGTACTTC.

V and J are TRBV18 and TRBJ2-7; 10 bases match TRBD1. Germline values: CDR1 KGHSH, CDR2 LQKENI. The V segment lost 6 bases and the J segment 4 bases; nucleotides outside the gene matches: 6. The length of the CDR3 is 14 residues. The CDR3 nucleotides are TGTGCCAGCTCCCATGGACAGGGGGGTTACGAGCAGTACTTC. Residues: CASSHGQGGYEQYF.

V is TRBV4-2 and J is TRBJ1-2; 8 bases map to TRBD1. The V and J ends lost 0 bases and 6 bases, in that order; junction bases with no gene match: 9. The germline V gene encodes CDR1 LGHNA and CDR2 YNFKEQ. The CDR3 length is 16 residues. CDR3 DNA sequence: TGTGCCAGCAGCCAAGATCTGCAGGGGGCGTTCGATGGCTACACCTTC. Translated, it gives CASSQDLQGAFDGYTF.

Concerning this clone itself: The same CDR3 arises from other DNA sequences in this sample as well. The chain uses TRBV27 and TRBJ1-5; D is ambiguous. CDR1 is MNHEY and CDR2 is SMNVEV in the germline V gene (reference sequence). The V end was cut by 0 bases, the J end by 6 bases, with 6 bases between. CDR3 length equals 13 residues. The CDR3 nucleotides are TGTGCCAGCAGTTTATCCGTCACTCAGCCCCAGCATTTT. Protein sequence: CASSLSVTQPQHF.

The chain combines TRBV27 with TRBJ2-1; TRBD1 matches 8 bases. From germline, CDR1 is MNHEY and CDR2 SMNVEV (reference sequence). J gave up 6 bases and V 7 bases, and 14 bases lay outside the gene matches. The CDR3 length is 16 residues. CDR3 loop: CASNNIGQGLVNEQFF. CDR3 coding DNA: TGTGCCAGCAACAATATCGGACAGGGTTTGGTCAATGAGCAGTTCTTC.

This clone was detected only once. The chain carries TRBV7-9 and TRBJ2-7, with TRBD2 matching over 13 bases. CDR3 length equals 14 residues. Germline lookup yields CDR1 SEHNR and CDR2 FQNEAQ (reference sequence). CDR3 region: CALSGTSGNDEQYF. CDR3 DNA: TGTGCTCTCTCCGGGACTAGCGGGAACGACGAGCAGTACTTC. The variable domain in full, completed from reference TRBV7-9 and TRBJ2-7, reads DTGVSQNPRHKITKRGQNVTFRCDPISEHNRLYWYRQTLGQGPEFLTYFQNEAQLEKSRLLSDRFSAERPKGSFSTLEIQRTEQGDSAMYLCALSGTSGNDEQYFGPGTRLTVT.

This clone was found once. The CDR3 protein is CAITRTSGNSYNEQFF. The DNA for the CDR3 is TGTGCCATCACTAGGACTAGCGGGAATTCCTACAATGAGCAGTTCTTC. The J gene is TRBJ2-1, the V gene TRBV10-3, with 12 bases aligning to TRBD2. V shed 7 bases and J 1 base; nucleotides not matched to a gene: 5. The germline V gene has CDR1 ENHRY and CDR2 SYGVKD. The CDR3 runs 16 residues.

The chain couples TRBV28 to TRBJ1-5, with no clear D. Germline V lookup: CDR1 MDHEN, CDR2 SYDVKM. V shed 3 bases and J shed 6 bases, with 18 bases lying between them. This CDR3 has 16 amino acids. This CDR3 is CASSFEMVKEVQPQHF. The CDR3 DNA sequence: TGTGCCAGCAGTTTCGAAATGGTGAAGGAGGTTCAGCCCCAGCATTTT.

The V gene is TRBV2, the J gene TRBJ2-3; TRBD2 matches at 7 bases. Trimming at V came to 3 bases and at J to 0 bases, leaving 15 bases not matched to a gene. There are 19 residues in the CDR3. Germline CDR1 reads SNHLY; CDR2 reads FYNNEI. The DNA for the CDR3 is TGTGCCAGCAGTGAGAGGGAGGGGACTCGGTACGCTAGCACAGATACGCAGTATTTT. Translated: CASSEREGTRYASTDTQYF.

This chain links TRBV6-5 with TRBJ1-1, with D uncertain. Between the trimmed V and J ends, which lost 0 bases and 0 bases, there was a span of 11 bases. This CDR3 is 16 amino acids long. CDR1 is MNHEY, CDR2 SVGAGI, per germline. The CDR3 nucleotides read TGTGCCAGCAGTTACTCGATCGGGGTCTTGAACACTGAAGCTTTCTTT. This translates into CASSYSIGVLNTEAFF.

This clone was seen once. This rearrangement joins TRBV5-6 to TRBJ2-7; 10 bases fit TRBD2. In germline, CDR1 is SGHDT, CDR2 YYEEEE. The CDR3 loop spans 17 amino acids. Germline trimming cut 3 bases from V and 2 bases from J; bases unmatched to any gene: 11. The CDR3 sequence is CASSSGTSAPQPYEQYF. CDR3 DNA sequence: TGTGCCAGCAGCTCAGGGACTAGCGCCCCGCAACCCTACGAGCAGTACTTC.

The CDR3 region has the DNA TGCGCCAGCAGCCAAGATGTGGGTCCCAATCAGCCCCAGCATTTT. Translation gives CASSQDVGPNQPQHF. The V and J genes are TRBV4-1 and TRBJ1-5; D is uncertain. The CDR3 consists of 15 residues. CDR1 is MGHRA and CDR2 is YSYEKL in the germline V gene. V was shortened by 0 bases and J by 3 bases, with 9 bases between the two germline ends.